Presented here are 12 T cell receptor beta chains from one specimen sequenced in a study of blood T cell repertoires in COVID-19. Measured with immunoSEQ multiplex PCR; TCRdb has only the in-frame clones, and not every one. The table records about 140,000 clones, 84% of them present only once. Material: peripheral blood. The receptors come from a man in his thirties or forties with COVID-19, enrolled during active disease.

CDR3 residues: CASSLNSLSSGANVLTF. CDR3 in DNA: TGTGCCAGCAGCTTAAACAGTCTTAGCTCTGGGGCCAACGTCCTGACTTTC. This chain connects TRBV7-2 to TRBJ2-6; D gene uncertain. The CDR3 is 17 residues long. Trimming cost V 2 bases and J 0 bases, with 11 bases left between them. Germline CDR1 SGHTA, CDR2 FQGNSA.

This rearrangement joins TRBV2 to TRBJ2-1, with 10 bases that match TRBD2. The trim removed 7 bases at V and 6 bases at J, leaving 9 bases unmatched. The germline V gene encodes CDR1 SNHLY and CDR2 FYNNEI. This CDR3 region has 15 residues. This CDR3 is CASKPLAGLSNEQFF. As DNA, the CDR3 is TGTGCCAGCAAACCACTAGCGGGACTGAGCAATGAGCAGTTCTTC.

The rearrangement uses TRBV3-1 (or the pseudogene TRBV3-2) and TRBJ1-3; D not certain. Germline lookup yields CDR1 LGHDT and CDR2 YNNKEL (reference sequence). This CDR3 is built from 14 residues. V gave up 4 bases and J gave up 1 base, with 8 bases separating them. The CDR3 loop is CASSPVESGNTIYF. The CDR3 region has the DNA TGTGCCAGCAGCCCGGTAGAGTCTGGAAACACCATATATTTT.

V is TRBV11-2 and J is TRBJ1-2; D is possibly TRBD1 (5 bases). From germline, CDR1 is SGHAT and CDR2 FQNNGV. The CDR3 runs to 13 residues. V was cut by 5 bases and J by 8 bases, with 15 bases left in between. This CDR3 reads CASSPDWRGGYTF. CDR3 bases: TGTGCCAGCAGCCCGGACTGGAGGGGCGGCTACACCTTC. The complete variable domain, with remaining parts taken from reference TRBV11-2 and TRBJ1-2, reads EAGVAQSPRYKIIEKRQSVAFWCNPISGHATLYWYQQILGQGPKLLIQFQNNGVVDDSQLPKDRFSAERLKGVDSTLKIQPAKLEDSAVYLCASSPDWRGGYTFGSGTRLTVV.

J is TRBJ2-3 and V is TRBV12-2; the DNA was not used to check the table's D call, TRBD1. TRBV12-2 is a pseudogene locus. CDR3 size: 16 residues. The CDR3 DNA reads as TGTGCAAGTCTTTCCTCTGCACACCTCGGCACAGATACGCAGTATTTT. As protein: CASLSSAHLGTDTQYF.

About this clone: The junction does not match germline at one end; this may be a read error. The rearrangement links TRBV4-1 to TRBJ2-5; no reliable D call. Per germline, CDR1 MGHRA and CDR2 YSYEKL. CDR3 length equals 12 residues. This CDR3 reads CASSQLSEAQYF. The DNA of the CDR3 is TGCGCCAGCAGCCAATTATCAGAGGCCCAGTACTTC.

The chain's CDR3 is CASSTSVAGTQYF. The CDR3, as DNA: TGTGCCAGTAGTACTTCTGTAGCGGGGACCCAGTACTTC. The chain has TRBV19 and TRBJ2-5; TRBD2 matches at 7 bases. Germline V gene lookup returns CDR1 LNHDA and CDR2 SQIVND (reference sequence). The CDR3 is 13 amino acids. V trimming: 4 bases; J trimming: 7 bases; junction bases outside the gene matches: 6.

CDR3 nucleotide sequence: TGTGCCATCAGGGAGGGACAGAGTTACGAGCAGTACTTC. Its translation is CAIREGQSYEQYF. The J gene is TRBJ2-7, the V gene TRBV10-3; tentatively, D is TRBD1 (7 bases). The ends were cut back, 6 bases at V and 4 bases at J, with 13 bases in the middle. CDR1 and CDR2 from the germline V gene are ENHRY and SYGVKD. This CDR3 is 13 amino acids long.

The V gene is TRBV30, the J gene TRBJ2-6; D is undetermined. Germline lookup yields CDR1 GTSNPN and CDR2 SVGIG (reference sequence). The CDR3 runs 13 residues. The germline V and J ends were trimmed by 3 bases and 0 bases, with 3 bases remaining between them. CDR3 DNA sequence: TGTGCCTGGAGGGCCTCTGGGGCCAACGTCCTGACTTTC. The encoded protein is CAWRASGANVLTF.

The genes are TRBV9 and TRBJ2-1, with 14 bases that match TRBD2. The germline V gene has CDR1 SGDLS and CDR2 YYNGEE. Germline trimming cut 4 bases from V and 6 bases from J; bases unmatched to any gene: 3. This CDR3 has 15 residues. CDR3 bases: TGTGCCAGCAGCTCCGGACTAGCGGGGGGCAATGAGCAGTTCTTC. Its translation: CASSSGLAGGNEQFF.

The rearrangement joins TRBV5-6 to TRBJ2-2; 7 nucleotides align to TRBD1. J gave up 6 bases and V 2 bases, and 7 bases lay outside the gene matches. The CDR3 runs 15 residues. Germline CDR1 and CDR2: SGHDT and YYEEEE. CDR3 coding DNA: TGTGCCAGCAGCTTCCTTGACAGGGTCTCCGGGGAGCTGTTTTTT. It encodes CASSFLDRVSGELFF.

The chain carries TRBV27 and TRBJ2-3; no clear D gene. The CDR3 has 15 amino acids. V was cut by 3 bases and J by 2 bases, with 12 bases left in between. CDR1 and CDR2 (germline): MNHEY, SMNVEV (reference sequence). In DNA form, the CDR3 reads TGTGCCAGCAGTTTGGCCGCCTCAACCACAGATACGCAGTATTTT. Its translation is CASSLAASTTDTQYF.